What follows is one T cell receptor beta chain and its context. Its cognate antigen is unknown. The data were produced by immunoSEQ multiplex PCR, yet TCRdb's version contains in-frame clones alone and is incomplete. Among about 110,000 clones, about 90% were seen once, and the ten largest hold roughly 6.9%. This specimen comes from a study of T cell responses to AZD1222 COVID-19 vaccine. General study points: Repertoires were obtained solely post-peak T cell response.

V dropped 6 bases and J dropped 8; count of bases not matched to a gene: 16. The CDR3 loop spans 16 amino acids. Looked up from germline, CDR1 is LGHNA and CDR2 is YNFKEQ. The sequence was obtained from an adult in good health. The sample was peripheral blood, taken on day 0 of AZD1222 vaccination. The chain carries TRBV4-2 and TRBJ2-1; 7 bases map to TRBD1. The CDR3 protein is CASRHRGFTETDEQFF. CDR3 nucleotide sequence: TGTGCCAGCAGGCACAGGGGCTTCACAGAAACCGATGAGCAGTTCTTC.